This T cell receptor (beta chain) comes out of a study of graft-versus-host responses after intestinal transplantation listed by TCRdb under 2021. Background for the entire study: Recipients received multivisceral, liver-intestinal, or isolated intestinal transplants. Anti-thymocyte globulin induction was given to all recipients, followed by maintenance tacrolimus and steroids for two to four years. After intestinal transplantation, graft-versus-host and host-versus-graft alloreactive T cell clones in the graft, circulation and bone marrow were tracked using bulk TCR-beta CDR3 sequencing. To identify alloreactive clones, pre-transplant mixed lymphocyte reaction products were sequenced and compared with unstimulated pre-transplant donor and recipient T cells. The cohort enrolled some 25 intestinal transplant recipients including one retransplant, and a few patients lacking pretransplant specimens were excluded. A peak of at least 4% donor T cells among recipient peripheral blood mononuclear cells was the definition used for donor T cell macrochimerism. Samples from a few later patients were sequenced in-house on an Illumina MiSeq with MiXCR processing rather than by the commercial service.

Preparation of the library involved the immunoSEQ multiplex PCR assay. For most patients, genomic DNA was isolated using the Qiagen DNeasy Blood and Tissue Kit and was shipped frozen to Adaptive Biotechnologies for TCR sequencing. Adaptive Biotechnologies carried out high-throughput TCR-beta CDR3 sequencing of genomic DNA for most patients. In the authors' own workflow: Adaptive's ImmunoSEQ software supplied the TCR sequencing data for 15 to 20 patients, while MiXCR and VDJtools were used to process a few other patients. To correct CD4 versus CD8 sorting errors, any sequence found in both subsets at a frequency ratio below 5:1 was removed. CDR3 nucleotide sequences shared between donor and recipient were removed because their origin could not be assigned. At least 2-fold expansion over unstimulated cells and a minimum CFSE-low frequency of 0.002% (template counts) or 0.001% (read counts) were required for clones to be classified as alloreactive. Clones detected in sequenced pre-transplant spleen, lymph node, or MLR CFSE-low populations of the donor or recipient were defined as mappable. Cumulative frequency of alloreactive clones was calculated as a percentage of all sequences weighted by copy number. TCRdb took this table from immuneACCESS and kept in-frame rearrangements with V and J called. Such tables lack part of the clones; where checked against another copy, unresolved V genes explain under half of the gap, and the rest is unexplained. V, J and clone size were drawn from that table, and D and trimming were deduced from the DNA. Here the sample has 12,000 to 15,000 clones; around 40% occur a single time. More than 0.95% of the sample is held by the ten biggest clonotypes.

The meaning of the sample's time point label: cells obtained before transplantation from donor or recipient. In mixed lymphocyte reactions, approximately 200,000 CFSE-labeled pre-transplant responders were plated with approximately 200,000 irradiated violet-dye-labeled stimulators and cultured for five to seven days. After the mixed lymphocyte reaction, proliferating CD3+CD4+CFSE-low and CD3+CD8+CFSE-low responder cells were FACS-sorted on a BD Influx sorter. Broad study findings and their caveats: Peak levels of circulating GvH clones were associated with declines in HvG clones early after transplant. In patients with donor T cell macrochimerism, the allografts had high GvH to HvG T cell clonal ratios. GvH clones turned up in recipient bone marrow, with some appearing earlier in ileal mucosa or blood, a pattern consistent with an intestinal mucosal origin. Conclusions were limited by the relatively low number and heterogeneity of intestinal transplant patients.

For this clone: The junction departs from the called germline gene at one end, perhaps through a read error.

The germline V gene specifies SGHDN as CDR1 and FVKESK as CDR2. The CDR3 sequence holds 13 residues, the cysteine and phenylalanine included. Only the CDR3 part of the read is kept: 39 bases, read in frame from the first base. The sequences come from alloreactive CD4+ T cells from a mixed lymphocyte reaction culture, collected before intestinal transplant. The cell subset or site label for this specimen denotes: CFSE-low proliferating T cells sorted from roughly six-day pre-transplant mixed lymphocyte reaction (GvH or HvG direction). This clonotype originated in a human patient who received an intestinal transplant. The rearrangement combines TRBV14 with TRBJ2-5; TRBD2 might be the D gene, on 6 matching bases. CDR3 loop: CASSRIRGANTDF. The nucleotide sequence reads TGTGCCAGCAGCCGGATCCGCGGGGCGAACACCGACTTC.